The source of this T cell receptor (beta chain) is a study of cytotoxic CD8 clonotypes in ibrutinib-treated CLL. For this clone: This sample also contains other DNA sequences that code for the same CDR3.

Researchers set a sequencing depth target of 1 in 200,000 to 1 in 1 million T cells. Some clones are missing from TCRdb's copy, which holds only in-frame ones; the method was immunoSEQ multiplex PCR. The table lists roughly 300,000 clones, roughly three quarters of them singletons. Trimming stripped 1 base from V and 4 bases from J, with 10 bases between. The CDR3 is made up of 13 amino acids. Germline V gene data show CDR1 as SQVTM and CDR2 as ANQGSEA. This chain links TRBV29-1 with TRBJ1-2; D is possibly TRBD1 (5 bases). Sample: PBMCs, taken at disease progression, from a patient treated with ibrutinib. The TCR was taken from a human donor with chronic lymphocytic leukemia. This CDR3 reads CSVEGGAGYGYTF. The DNA of the CDR3 is TGCAGCGTTGAAGGTGGGGCAGGCTATGGCTACACCTTC.